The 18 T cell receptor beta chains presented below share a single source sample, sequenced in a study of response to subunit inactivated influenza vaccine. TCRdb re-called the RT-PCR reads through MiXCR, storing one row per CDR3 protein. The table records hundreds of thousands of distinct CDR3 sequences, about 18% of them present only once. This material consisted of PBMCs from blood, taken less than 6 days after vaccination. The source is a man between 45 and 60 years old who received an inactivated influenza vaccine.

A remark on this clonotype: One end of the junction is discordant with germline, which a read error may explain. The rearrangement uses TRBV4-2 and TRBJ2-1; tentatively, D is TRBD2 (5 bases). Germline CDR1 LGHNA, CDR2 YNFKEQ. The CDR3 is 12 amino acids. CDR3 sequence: CATSAEDREQFF. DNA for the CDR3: TGTGCCACCAGCGCGGAGGATAGAGAGCAGTTCTTC.

CDR3 loop: CAIGGQLTTGELFF. CDR3 bases: TGTGCCATCGGCGGACAGCTAACCACCGGGGAGCTGTTTTTT. V is TRBV10-3 and J is TRBJ2-2, with D possibly TRBD1 on 6 matching bases. V dropped 8 bases and J dropped 4 bases, with 14 bases sitting between them. The CDR3 contains 14 residues. Germline CDR1 reads ENHRY; CDR2 reads SYGVKD.

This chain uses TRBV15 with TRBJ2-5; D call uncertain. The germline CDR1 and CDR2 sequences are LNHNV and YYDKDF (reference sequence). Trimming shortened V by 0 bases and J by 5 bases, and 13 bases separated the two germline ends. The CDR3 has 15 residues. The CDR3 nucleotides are TGTGCCACCAGCAGAGAGAGCCTCCCCGGTGAGACCCAGTACTTC. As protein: CATSRESLPGETQYF.

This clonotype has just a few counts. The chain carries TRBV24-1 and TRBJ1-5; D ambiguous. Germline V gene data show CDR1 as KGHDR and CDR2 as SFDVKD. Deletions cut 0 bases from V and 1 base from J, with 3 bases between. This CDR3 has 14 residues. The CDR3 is CATSDLDSNQPQHF. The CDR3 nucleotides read TGTGCCACCAGTGATTTGGACAGCAATCAGCCCCAGCATTTT.

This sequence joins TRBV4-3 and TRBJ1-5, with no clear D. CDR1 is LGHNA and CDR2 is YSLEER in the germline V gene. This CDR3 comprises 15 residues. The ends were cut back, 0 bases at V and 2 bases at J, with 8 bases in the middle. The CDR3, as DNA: TGCGCCAGCAGCCAAGACGGGCTGGGCAATCAGCCCCAGCATTTT. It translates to CASSQDGLGNQPQHF.

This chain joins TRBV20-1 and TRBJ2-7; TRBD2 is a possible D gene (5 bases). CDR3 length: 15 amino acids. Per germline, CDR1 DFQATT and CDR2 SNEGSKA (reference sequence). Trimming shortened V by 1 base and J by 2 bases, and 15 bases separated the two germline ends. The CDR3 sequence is CSARGVAGEAYEQYF. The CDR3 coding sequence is TGCAGTGCTAGAGGAGTGGCGGGCGAGGCCTACGAGCAGTACTTC.

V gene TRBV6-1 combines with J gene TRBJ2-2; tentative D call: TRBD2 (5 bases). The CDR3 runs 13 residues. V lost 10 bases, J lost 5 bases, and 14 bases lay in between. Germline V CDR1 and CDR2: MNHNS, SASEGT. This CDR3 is CATQYPGTGELFF. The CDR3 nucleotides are TGTGCCACCCAGTATCCGGGGACCGGGGAGCTGTTTTTT.

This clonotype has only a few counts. In DNA form, the CDR3 reads TGTGCCAGCAGCTTGCTCTTCAGGGATGAAGAGACCCAGTACTTC. This encodes CASSLLFRDEETQYF. The chain recombines TRBV5-5 with TRBJ2-5; TRBD1 is a possible D gene (5 bases). Germline loops: CDR1 SGHKS, CDR2 YYEKEE (reference sequence). Trimming took off 1 base at V and 3 bases at J, with 13 bases between the two ends. There are 15 residues in the CDR3.

The CDR3 nucleotides read TGTGCCAGCAGCTTATATGCTAGTGGCTACACCTTC. Amino acids: CASSLYASGYTF. The rearrangement links TRBV7-2 to TRBJ1-2; no reliable D call. This CDR3 is built from 12 residues. Trimming took 2 bases from V and 7 from J, leaving 8 bases between them. The germline V gene has CDR1 SGHTA and CDR2 FQGNSA.

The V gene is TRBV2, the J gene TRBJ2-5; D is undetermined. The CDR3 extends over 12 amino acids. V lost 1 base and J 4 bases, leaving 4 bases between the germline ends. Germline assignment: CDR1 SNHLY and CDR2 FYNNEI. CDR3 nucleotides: TGTGCCAGCAGTGAAGTTGGAGAGACCCAGTACTTC. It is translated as CASSEVGETQYF.

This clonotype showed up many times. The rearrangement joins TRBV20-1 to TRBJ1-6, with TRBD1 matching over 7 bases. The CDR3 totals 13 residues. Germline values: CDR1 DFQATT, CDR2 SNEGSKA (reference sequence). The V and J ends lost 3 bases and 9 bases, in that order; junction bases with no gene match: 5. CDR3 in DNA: TGCAGTGCTAGGGGGACAGATAGTTCACCCCTCCACTTT. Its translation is CSARGTDSSPLHF.

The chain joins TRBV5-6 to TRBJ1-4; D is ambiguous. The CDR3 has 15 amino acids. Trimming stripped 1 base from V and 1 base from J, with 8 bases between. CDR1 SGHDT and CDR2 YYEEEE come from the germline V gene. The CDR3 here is CASSLYSQTNEKLFF. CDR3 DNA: TGTGCCAGCAGCTTGTATAGCCAAACTAATGAAAAACTGTTTTTT.

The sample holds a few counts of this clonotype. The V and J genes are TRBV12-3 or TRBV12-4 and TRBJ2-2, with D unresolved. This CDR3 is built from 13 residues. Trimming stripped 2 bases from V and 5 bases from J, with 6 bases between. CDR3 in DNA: TGTGCCAGCAGTTTAAGGTTAACCGGGGAGCTGTTTTTT. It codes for CASSLRLTGELFF.

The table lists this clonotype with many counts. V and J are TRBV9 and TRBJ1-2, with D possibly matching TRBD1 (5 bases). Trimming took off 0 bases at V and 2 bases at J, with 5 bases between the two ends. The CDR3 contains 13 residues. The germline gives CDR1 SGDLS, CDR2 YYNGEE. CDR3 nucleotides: TGTGCCAGCAGCGTAGAGGGGAACTATGGCTACACCTTC. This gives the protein CASSVEGNYGYTF.

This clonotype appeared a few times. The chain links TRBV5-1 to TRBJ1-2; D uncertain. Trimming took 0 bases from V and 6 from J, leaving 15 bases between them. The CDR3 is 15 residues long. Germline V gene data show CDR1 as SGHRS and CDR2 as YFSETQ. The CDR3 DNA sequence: TGCGCCAGCAGCTTGGATGTTACGGGCTCGGATGGCTACACCTTC. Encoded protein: CASSLDVTGSDGYTF.

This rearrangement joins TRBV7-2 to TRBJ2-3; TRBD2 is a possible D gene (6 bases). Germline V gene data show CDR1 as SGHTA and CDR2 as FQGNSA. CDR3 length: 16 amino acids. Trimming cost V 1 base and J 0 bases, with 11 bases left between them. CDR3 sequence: CASSLDAGRSTDTQYF. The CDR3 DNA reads TGTGCCAGCAGCTTAGATGCGGGGAGAAGCACAGATACGCAGTATTTT.

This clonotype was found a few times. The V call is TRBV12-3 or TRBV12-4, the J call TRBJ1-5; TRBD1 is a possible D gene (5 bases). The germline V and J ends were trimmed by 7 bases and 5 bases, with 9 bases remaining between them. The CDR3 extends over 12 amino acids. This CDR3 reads CASTQGDQPQHF. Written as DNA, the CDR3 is TGTGCCAGCACACAAGGGGATCAGCCCCAGCATTTT.

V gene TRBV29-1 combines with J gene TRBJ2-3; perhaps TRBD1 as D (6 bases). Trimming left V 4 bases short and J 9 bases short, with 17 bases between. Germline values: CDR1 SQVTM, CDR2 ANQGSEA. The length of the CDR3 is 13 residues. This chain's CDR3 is CSVAGHQGDTQYF. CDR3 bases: TGCAGCGTTGCGGGACATCAAGGAGACACGCAGTATTTT.